This T cell receptor (beta chain) was captured in a study of CD8+ T cells in alopecia areata. Whole-study findings and limits: Lesional tissue from the scalp (especially in alopecia totalis/universalis) showed higher clonality than normal scalp. Scalp specimens additionally yield sequences from normal skin's resident alphabeta T cells. TCR sharing across patients was less clear than in mice, possibly HLA-related.

Cell sorting on a FACSAria was used to separate CD4+ and CD8+ T cells from the PBMCs. Isolated RNA was reverse transcribed into cDNA used as the sequencing template. This table comes from immunoSEQ multiplex PCR, and its TCRdb copy is limited to in-frame clones, with some not included. The top ten clones hold 20% to 25% of a sample with about 100,000 clones, 59% of them seen once. Trimming cost V 4 bases and J 5 bases; bases outside gene matches: 0. Germline V gene data show CDR1 as SGHTA and CDR2 as FQGNSA. The CDR3 extends over 13 amino acids. This clone came up a few times. The antigen is not known.

The receptor was derived from a human donor in good health. The source material was CD8+ T cells sorted from blood. The V call is TRBV7-2, the J call TRBJ2-2; 8 bases fit TRBD1. The CDR3 region is CASSWTGTGELFF. The DNA of the CDR3 is TGTGCCAGCAGCTGGACAGGGACCGGGGAGCTGTTTTTT. The full variable domain, in which reference TRBV7-2 and TRBJ2-2 provide the parts outside the CDR3, is GAGVSQSPSNKVTEKGKDVELRCDPISGHTALYWYRQSLGQGLEFLIYFQGNSAPDKSGLPSDRFSAERTGGSVSTLTIQRTQQEDSAVYLCASSWTGTGELFFGEGSRLTVL.